The clone carrying this T cell receptor beta chain was observed once. Libraries were prepared by immunoSEQ multiplex PCR; TCRdb keeps only in-frame clonotypes and omits some of them. Found here are about 160,000 clones, 90% to 95% of them singletons; the top ten hold less than 2%. The sample originates from a study of blood T cell repertoires in COVID-19. From germline, CDR1 is MGHDK and CDR2 SYGVNS. V lost 2 bases to trimming and J lost 4 bases, with 11 bases between them. The CDR3 spans 14 residues. The chain carries TRBV25-1 and TRBJ1-1, with D perhaps TRBD1 (6 bases). The TCR was taken from a woman aged 60 to 75 with COVID-19, enrolled during active disease. Sequenced input: peripheral blood. The CDR3 nucleotides read TGTGCCAGCAGTGAAACAGGGTGGGGCACTGAAGCTTTCTTT. Its protein is CASSETGWGTEAFF.